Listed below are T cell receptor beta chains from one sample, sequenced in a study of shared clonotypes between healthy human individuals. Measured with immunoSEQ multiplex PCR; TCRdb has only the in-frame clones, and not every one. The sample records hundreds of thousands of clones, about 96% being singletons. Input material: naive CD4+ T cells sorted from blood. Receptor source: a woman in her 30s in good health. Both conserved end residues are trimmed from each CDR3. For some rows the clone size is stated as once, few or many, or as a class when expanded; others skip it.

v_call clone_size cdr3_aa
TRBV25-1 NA ASGRGETDTQY
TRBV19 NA ASRSWDEQF
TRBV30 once AWSTPLGTLASSGANVLT
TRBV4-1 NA ASSQLGQGGGYT
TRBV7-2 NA ASSLGTGADTQY
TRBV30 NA AWSVLGERAF
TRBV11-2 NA ASSPRTIQNIQY
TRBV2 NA ASSETGQNLYEQY
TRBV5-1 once ASSLQFRLAGGGTGELF
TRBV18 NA ASSPPQGDTQY
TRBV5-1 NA ASSPSSGRSSYNEQF
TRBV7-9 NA ASSPEGQGTWNEQF
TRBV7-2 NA ASSQSLLLSNEQF
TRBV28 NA ASSLSPGTSGSYTQY
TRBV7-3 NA ASRRQTNSDTQY
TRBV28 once ASSPPVYSYEQY
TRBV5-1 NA ASSQMRQGYSEAF
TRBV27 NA ASGFRQGGETQY
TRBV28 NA ASRIGGKGYT
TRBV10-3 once AISQGEDTEQY
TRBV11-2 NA ASSQSPYEQY
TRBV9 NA ASSPPGLSSGNTIY
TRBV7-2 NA ASSLTDGYSNQPQH
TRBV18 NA ASSPRTGGLNYGYT
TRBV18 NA ASSPISTGTNEKLF
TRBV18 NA ASSPATSGSGGVY
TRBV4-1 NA ASSLLDSMNTEAF
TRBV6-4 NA ASSTGQGTKDTQY
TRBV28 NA ASITGQELLTNYGYT